The rows below give T cell receptor beta chains drawn from one sample of a study of blood T cell repertoires in COVID-19. Data came from immunoSEQ multiplex PCR; TCRdb stores just in-frame clones and leaves some out. Counted here are 200,000 to 250,000 clones, around 90% occurring once; the ten biggest clones make up less than 7.5%. The sequenced material came from peripheral blood. These receptors all come from a man aged 60 to 75 who had recovered from COVID-19. CDR3s include the opening cysteine and the closing phenylalanine or tryptophan. The order of the fields is J gene, clone size, D gene, V gene, CDR3 DNA, CDR3 protein. The D gene is left open where the match is weak. Clone size appears in some rows only: once, few, many, or a class for an expanded clone.

>TRBJ2-4|.|.|TRBV30
TGTGCCTGGAGAGCAGAGGGATCCATAAACATTCAGTACTTC
CAWRAEGSINIQYF
>TRBJ1-2|.|.|TRBV6-5
TGTGCCAGCAGTTACCTAATGACTTATGGCTACACCTTC
CASSYLMTYGYTF
>TRBJ2-7|.|.|TRBV7-2
TGTGCCAGCAGCTTAGATACCAGCGGACCCTACGAGCAGTACTTC
CASSLDTSGPYEQYF
>TRBJ1-5|.|TRBD1|TRBV27
TGTGCCAGCAGTGGCCGGGACAGGGGCCTTAATCAGCCCCAGCATTTT
CASSGRDRGLNQPQHF
>TRBJ1-5|.|.|TRBV19
TGTGCGGGGGGAGACATCCTAACCCAAGGCAATCAGCCCCAGCATTTT
CAGGDILTQGNQPQHF
>TRBJ1-3|.|TRBD1|TRBV28
TGTGCCAGCAGACCCGGACAGGGCCACGTCTCTGGAAACACCATATATTTT
CASRPGQGHVSGNTIYF
>TRBJ2-3|.|TRBD1|TRBV5-6
TGTGCCAGCAGCTTTGACAGGGGGTCGGATACGCAGTATTTT
CASSFDRGSDTQYF
>TRBJ1-5|.|.|TRBV9
TGTGCCAGCAGCCCCCGGGGCTACCCCGCGGGGGAGAATCAGCCCCAGCATTTT
CASSPRGYPAGENQPQHF
>TRBJ2-1|once|.|TRBV29-1
TGCAGCGTTGAAAGACAGGTCTATGAGCAGTTCTTC
CSVERQVYEQFF
>TRBJ2-7|.|.|TRBV7-2
TGTGCCAGCAGCTTTGGACTGGACTACATCTACGAGCAGTACTTC
CASSFGLDYIYEQYF
>TRBJ1-3|.|.|TRBV6-5
TGTGCCAGCGGCATCTCTGGAAACACCATATATTTT
CASGISGNTIYF
>TRBJ2-1|.|.|TRBV7-6
TGTGCCAGCAGCTTAGTGTCGGCGGGTTACAATGAGCAGTTCTTC
CASSLVSAGYNEQFF
>TRBJ2-5|.|TRBD2|TRBV5-6
TGTGCCAGCAGCTTGGGCCTAGCGGGATTAGAGACCCAGTACTTC
CASSLGLAGLETQYF
>TRBJ1-1|.|.|TRBV7-2
TGTGCCAGCAGCTTAGTTTCCGGGACAAACCCTTTCACTGAAGCTTTCTTT
CASSLVSGTNPFTEAFF
>TRBJ2-5|once|.|TRBV3-1/TRBV3-2
TGTGCCAGCAGCAGTACGAAAGACACGAGAAGAGAGACCCAGTACTTC
CASSSTKDTRRETQYF
>TRBJ2-1|once|TRBD2|TRBV19
TGTGCCAGTAGTACTCTAGCGGGAGGGAGTCCGCAGTTCTTC
CASSTLAGGSPQFF
>TRBJ2-3|.|TRBD1|TRBV5-4
TGTGCCAGCAGCTTACAGGGGTGGGGCACAGATACGCAGTATTTT
CASSLQGWGTDTQYF
>TRBJ1-2|.|TRBD1|TRBV29-1
TGCAGCGTTGAGTTACAGGGGGCCTATGGCTACACCTTC
CSVELQGAYGYTF
>TRBJ2-2|.|TRBD2|TRBV7-6
TGTGCCAGCAGGCGTGGGACTAGCGGGACCTCTAACACCGGGGAGCTGTTTTTT
CASRRGTSGTSNTGELFF
>TRBJ1-5|.|TRBD1|TRBV19
TGTGCCAGTAAGACCTACAGGGGGCGAGGCAATCAGCCCCAGCATTTT
CASKTYRGRGNQPQHF
>TRBJ1-4|.|.|TRBV28
TGTGCCATCGTACAGGGTCCGAATGAAAAACTGTTTTTT
CAIVQGPNEKLFF
>TRBJ1-1|.|.|TRBV5-1
TGCGCCAGCAGCTTCGGGGGGCGCCCCACTGAAGCTTTCTTT
CASSFGGRPTEAFF
>TRBJ1-1|.|TRBD1|TRBV7-9
TGTGCCAGCAGCTTAGCGCGGGGACAGGGGCCAACTTTCTTT
CASSLARGQGPTFF
>TRBJ2-4|.|.|TRBV19
TGTGCCAGCAGGCCGGGAATTCAAAACATTCAGTACTTC
CASRPGIQNIQYF
>TRBJ1-5|.|TRBD1|TRBV28
TGTGCCAGCAGTTTCTCGGGACAGCCTAATCAGCCCCAGCATTTT
CASSFSGQPNQPQHF
>TRBJ2-3|.|.|TRBV28
TGTGCCAGCAGTTTTGGGGCCACAGATACGCAGTATTTT
CASSFGATDTQYF
>TRBJ2-7|.|TRBD2|TRBV18
TGTGCCAGCTCATCACAAATGGAGGGGACTAGCGGGAGCCACGAGCAGTACTTC
CASSSQMEGTSGSHEQYF
>TRBJ1-1|few|TRBD1|TRBV7-2
TGTGCCAGCAGAACAGGGGCGGGTACTGAAGCTTTCTTT
CASRTGAGTEAFF
>TRBJ1-1|.|.|TRBV14
TGTGCCAGCAGCCAAGATGGCCGTAGGGGCACTGAAGCTTTCTTT
CASSQDGRRGTEAFF
>TRBJ2-7|.|TRBD1|TRBV7-2
TGTGCCAGCAGCTTAACATCCGGGACAGACCCCTACGAGCAGTACTTC
CASSLTSGTDPYEQYF
>TRBJ2-1|.|TRBD2|TRBV19
TGTGCCAGTAGTATTCAGCGGGGGATTGACTATGAGCAGTTCTTC
CASSIQRGIDYEQFF
>TRBJ2-3|.|TRBD2|TRBV4-2
TGTGCCAGCAGCCCTCATCAGCGGGAGCGGACAGATACGCAGTATTTT
CASSPHQRERTDTQYF
>TRBJ2-3|.|TRBD1|TRBV5-1
TGCGCCAGCAGAGCCTTGTGGGGACAGGGACGATCTAGCACAGATACGCAGTATTTT
CASRALWGQGRSSTDTQYF
>TRBJ1-1|.|.|TRBV29-1
TGCAGCGCCGCCGCAGGTTTAAACACTGAAGCTTTCTTT
CSAAAGLNTEAFF
>TRBJ1-1|.|TRBD1|TRBV5-8
TGTGCCAGCAGCTTGGAAGACAGGGGTGGGACTGAAGCTTTCTTT
CASSLEDRGGTEAFF
>TRBJ2-7|.|TRBD2|TRBV6-5
TGTGCCCTGGAAGGACCGGGGGGGGAGCAGTACTTC
CALEGPGGEQYF
>TRBJ2-5|.|.|TRBV11-2
TGTGCCAGCAGCTCAGGACAGATCCAAGAGACCCAGTACTTC
CASSSGQIQETQYF
>TRBJ2-6|.|.|TRBV5-1
TGCGCCAGCAGCTTGGGACAGCCGGGGGCTGGGGCCAACGTCCTGACTTTC
CASSLGQPGAGANVLTF
>TRBJ1-1|.|.|TRBV7-2
TGTGCCAGCAGCTCCGGGACAAAGAACACTGAAGCTTTCTTT
CASSSGTKNTEAFF
>TRBJ2-5|.|.|TRBV6-6
TGTGCCAGCAGTACGACAACAGGGGGGGATAGGGAGACCCAGTACTTC
CASSTTTGGDRETQYF
>TRBJ2-2|.|TRBD2|TRBV19
TGTGCCAGTAGTATAACGGGAGGAACGGGTACCGGGGAGCTGTTTTTT
CASSITGGTGTGELFF
>TRBJ1-1|.|.|TRBV2
TGTGCCAGCACCCCCCGACGCAGGGGTGATGAAGCTTTCTTT
CASTPRRRGDEAFF
>TRBJ1-3|.|TRBD1|TRBV7-8
TGTGCCAGCAGCCCCGACAGGGTAGGACCTGGAAACACCATATATTTT
CASSPDRVGPGNTIYF
>TRBJ2-1|.|TRBD2|TRBV4-1
TGCGCCAGCAGCCAAGTTCGTCTAGCGGGGAACAATGAGCAGTTCTTC
CASSQVRLAGNNEQFF
>TRBJ2-1|.|TRBD1|TRBV5-4
TGTGCCAGCAGCTTCCTTTGGGACAGGGAATCAAGGGAGCAGTTCTTC
CASSFLWDRESREQFF
>TRBJ2-7|.|TRBD2|TRBV6-4
TGTGCCAGCGGCAAGACTAGCGGGTCCTACGAGCAGTACTTC
CASGKTSGSYEQYF
>TRBJ2-3|.|TRBD2|TRBV9
TGTGCCAGCAGCGTAGCGGGAGGTCTAGGGGATACGCAGTATTTT
CASSVAGGLGDTQYF
>TRBJ1-1|.|TRBD1|TRBV19
TGTGCCACCACAGGGGGAGGGAGCACTGAAGCTTTCTTT
CATTGGGSTEAFF
>TRBJ2-7|.|TRBD2|TRBV7-3
TGTGCCAGCAGCTCCACCGGGACTAGCGGATCCGCCTACGAGCAGTACTTC
CASSSTGTSGSAYEQYF
>TRBJ1-3|.|TRBD1|TRBV6-1
TGTGCCAGCGGTGAAACAGGGGCCGGAGGAAACACCATATATTTT
CASGETGAGGNTIYF
>TRBJ2-3|.|TRBD1|TRBV7-9
TGTGCCAGCAGCTTAGTAGGGGGCCCCGGTACGCAGTATTTT
CASSLVGGPGTQYF
>TRBJ2-3|.|TRBD1|TRBV9
TGTGCCAGCAGCCTGGGGACAGGGGTGGCAGATACGCAGTATTTT
CASSLGTGVADTQYF
>TRBJ2-1|once|TRBD2|TRBV5-5
TGTGCCAGCAGCTTGGCGCCTAGCGGGACCAATGAGCAGTTCTTC
CASSLAPSGTNEQFF
>TRBJ1-6|.|.|TRBV28
TGTGCCAGCAGTTCGACAGGCAGCTCCTATAATTCACCCCTCCACTTT
CASSSTGSSYNSPLHF
>TRBJ1-5|.|.|TRBV7-2
TGTGCCAGCAGCCCGGGGGACTATCAGCCCCAGCATTTT
CASSPGDYQPQHF
>TRBJ2-3|once|.|TRBV2
TGTGCCAGCAGATGGCGGCCTACAGATACGCAGTATTTT
CASRWRPTDTQYF
>TRBJ2-7|.|.|TRBV28
TGTGCCAGCAGTGTCTACCAGGCGTACTCCTACGAGCAGTACTTC
CASSVYQAYSYEQYF
>TRBJ2-3|.|TRBD2|TRBV3-1/TRBV3-2
TGTGCCAGCAGCCAAGATCTCATGAGCTCGACTAGCGGGGCCACAGATACGCAGTATTTT
CASSQDLMSSTSGATDTQYF
>TRBJ2-1|once|TRBD2|TRBV7-2
TGTGCCAGCGCCTACAAAGCGGGAGGAGGCTACAATGAGCAGTTCTTC
CASAYKAGGGYNEQFF
>TRBJ1-2|.|TRBD1|TRBV7-2
TGTGCCAGCAGCTTAGGACAGGGGGCGGTTGGCTACACCTTC
CASSLGQGAVGYTF